This T cell receptor (beta chain) was observed in a study of blood T cell repertoires in COVID-19. The wider study: T cells, B-cell-depleted T cells, or PBMCs provided the cDNA or gDNA that served as material.

Participants were aged about 18 to 95 years, lived in under 30 US areas, and enrolled virtually. Categorization into cohorts depended on clinical history that participants reported. Germline assignment: CDR1 MDHEN and CDR2 SYDVKM. V lost 7 bases and J 2 bases, leaving 15 bases between the germline ends. The CDR3 runs to 14 residues. As processed by the authors: The authors estimated nucleated cell counts from reference gene primer amplification. Only in-frame clones appear in the TCRdb table, and some are missing; sequencing was by immunoSEQ multiplex PCR. V, J and clone size were drawn from that table, and D and trimming were deduced from the DNA. Among 260,000 or so clones listed, around 88% were seen once.

The specimen was PBMCs or T cells enriched from blood (not recorded which). This chain joins TRBV28 and TRBJ2-7; D is possibly TRBD1 (6 bases). The origin of this receptor is a woman in her forties with acute COVID-19. The CDR3 sequence: CASMVEQGTYEQYF. The CDR3 nucleotides are TGTGCCAGCATGGTAGAACAGGGCACCTACGAGCAGTACTTC.